This T cell receptor beta chain originates from a study of OX40 agonist ivuxolimab in advanced cancers. In the case of this clone: Its specificity is not known.

Assay used: immunoSEQ multiplex PCR; TCRdb lists only in-frame clones, some missing. This sample carries 90,000 to 120,000 clones, around 90% of them seen once, and the ten largest clones take about 1.2%. Study-level results: Both blood CD4+ and CD8+ T cells showed clonal growth by week 6 at 0.1 to 3.0 mg/kg.

The sample here was CD4+ or CD8+ T cells sorted from blood, taken in a trial of the OX40 agonist ivuxolimab. The clonotype originates from an adult with an advanced solid tumor such as melanoma, head and neck, liver or kidney cancer.

The CDR3 spells CASSPVRGNEKLFF. The CDR3 DNA reads TGTGCCAGCAGTCCCGTCCGGGGTAATGAAAAACTGTTTTTT. V is TRBV2 and J is TRBJ1-4, with D unresolved. Germline CDR1 is SNHLY and CDR2 is FYNNEI. V gave up 5 bases and J gave up 4 bases, with 11 bases separating them. The CDR3 consists of 14 residues.